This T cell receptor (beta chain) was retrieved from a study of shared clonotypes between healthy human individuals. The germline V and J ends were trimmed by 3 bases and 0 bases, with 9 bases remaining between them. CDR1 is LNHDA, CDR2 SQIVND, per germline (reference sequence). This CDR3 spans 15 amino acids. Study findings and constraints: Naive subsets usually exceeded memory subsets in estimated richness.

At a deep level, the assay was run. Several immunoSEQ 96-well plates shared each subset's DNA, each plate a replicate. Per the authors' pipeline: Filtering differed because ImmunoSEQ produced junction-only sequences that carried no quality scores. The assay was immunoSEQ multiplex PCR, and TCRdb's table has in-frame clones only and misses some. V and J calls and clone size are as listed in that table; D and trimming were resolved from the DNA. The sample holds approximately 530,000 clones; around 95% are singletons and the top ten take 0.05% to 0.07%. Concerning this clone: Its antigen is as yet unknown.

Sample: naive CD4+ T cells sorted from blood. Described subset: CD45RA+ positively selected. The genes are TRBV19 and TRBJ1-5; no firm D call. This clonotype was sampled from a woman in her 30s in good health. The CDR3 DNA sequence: TGTGCCAGTAGTATCGCTGGCGATAGCAATCAGCCCCAGCATTTT. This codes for CASSIAGDSNQPQHF.